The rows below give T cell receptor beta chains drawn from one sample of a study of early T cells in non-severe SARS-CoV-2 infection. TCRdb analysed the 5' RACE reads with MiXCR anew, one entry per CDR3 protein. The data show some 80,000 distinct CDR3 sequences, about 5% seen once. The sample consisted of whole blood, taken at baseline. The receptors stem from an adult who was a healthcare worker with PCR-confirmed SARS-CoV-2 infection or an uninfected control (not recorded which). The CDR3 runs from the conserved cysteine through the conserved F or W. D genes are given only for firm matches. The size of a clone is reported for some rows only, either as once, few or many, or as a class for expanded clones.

DNA: TGCGCCAGCAGCCCCGGGACAGGGGGCGGCAACACTGAAGCTTTCTTT; CDR3: CASSPGTGGGNTEAFF; size: NA; J: TRBJ1-1; D: TRBD1; V: TRBV5-1
DNA: TGTGCCATCAGGCCACGGGCGGGGGCATCCTACGAGCAGTACTTC; CDR3: CAIRPRAGASYEQYF; size: few; J: TRBJ2-7; D: NA; V: TRBV10-3
DNA: TGTGCCAGCACCGCGAGAATCCGGACAGGGAGGGTTGCCGATACGCAGTATTTT; CDR3: CASTARIRTGRVADTQYF; size: few; J: TRBJ2-3; D: NA; V: TRBV27
DNA: TGTGCCAGCAGTTTAGGAGGGCTGAAAAACATTCAGTACTTC; CDR3: CASSLGGLKNIQYF; size: many; J: TRBJ2-4; D: NA; V: TRBV27
DNA: TGTGCCATCAGTGAGATTGGGACAGGGCATGAGCAGTTCTTC; CDR3: CAISEIGTGHEQFF; size: NA; J: TRBJ2-1; D: TRBD1; V: TRBV10-3
DNA: TGTGCCAGCAGTTTTCACGAGCAGTACTTC; CDR3: CASSFHEQYF; size: many; J: TRBJ2-7; D: NA; V: TRBV28
DNA: TGTGCCAGCAGCTTAGCTGCGGGTCTTAACTACAATGAGCAGTTCTTC; CDR3: CASSLAAGLNYNEQFF; size: many; J: TRBJ2-1; D: NA; V: TRBV7-9
DNA: TGTGCCATAACCGGAGAGGTGGGAAACACCATATATTTT; CDR3: CAITGEVGNTIYF; size: few; J: TRBJ1-3; D: NA; V: TRBV10-3
DNA: TGTGCCAGCAGTGACCTTGAAGTGGGCGAGCAGTACTTC; CDR3: CASSDLEVGEQYF; size: many; J: TRBJ2-7; D: NA; V: TRBV6-4
DNA: TGTGCCACCAGCAGAGATCGGCCCAGGGCGGGCACTGAAGCTTTCTTT; CDR3: CATSRDRPRAGTEAFF; size: many; J: TRBJ1-1; D: NA; V: TRBV15
DNA: TGTGCCAGCAGCTCAAGGACTAGCGGGACCAATGAGCAGTTCTTC; CDR3: CASSSRTSGTNEQFF; size: many; J: TRBJ2-1; D: TRBD2; V: TRBV5-4
DNA: TGTGCCAGCAGCTTAACCGGGTGGAAGGCGAACACCGGGGAGCTGTTTTTT; CDR3: CASSLTGWKANTGELFF; size: many; J: TRBJ2-2; D: NA; V: TRBV5-6
DNA: TGTGCCAGCAGCCAGGAGCGGGTAGGGTCCTCCTACGAGCAGTACTTC; CDR3: CASSQERVGSSYEQYF; size: NA; J: TRBJ2-7; D: NA; V: TRBV4-2
DNA: TGTGCCTGGACTCAAGGGCAGGCCATCTCTGGAAACACCATATATTTT; CDR3: CAWTQGQAISGNTIYF; size: NA; J: TRBJ1-3; D: NA; V: TRBV30
DNA: TGTGCCAGCAGCTTGGCGGGAGGGCAAGAAGTATCCTACGAGCAGTACTTC; CDR3: CASSLAGGQEVSYEQYF; size: many; J: TRBJ2-7; D: TRBD2; V: TRBV7-6
DNA: TGTGCCAGTAGTAGGTCGGCAAATGAGCAGTTCTTC; CDR3: CASSRSANEQFF; size: NA; J: TRBJ2-1; D: NA; V: TRBV19
DNA: TGCAGCGTTCTTGTGGCAACTGAAGCTTTCTTT; CDR3: CSVLVATEAFF; size: NA; J: TRBJ1-1; D: NA; V: TRBV29-1
DNA: TGTGCCAGCCGAAAGGGGCCCATTGGCTATGGCTACACCTTC; CDR3: CASRKGPIGYGYTF; size: many; J: TRBJ1-2; D: NA; V: TRBV7-2
DNA: TGCGCCAGCGGCAATTTAGCGGGAGGGCCCCATGAGCAGTTCTTC; CDR3: CASGNLAGGPHEQFF; size: many; J: TRBJ2-1; D: TRBD2; V: TRBV5-1
DNA: TGCAGTGCTAGAGATCGGGTCCAAGGGGAACTGTTTTTT; CDR3: CSARDRVQGELFF; size: many; J: TRBJ1-4; D: NA; V: TRBV20-1
DNA: TGTGCCAGCAGCTTAGGGGGGTTGCATTCACCCCTCCACTTT; CDR3: CASSLGGLHSPLHF; size: many; J: TRBJ1-6; D: NA; V: TRBV7-9
DNA: TGTGCCAGCAGCCTCGGACGACTAACCCAAGAGACCCAGTACTTC; CDR3: CASSLGRLTQETQYF; size: few; J: TRBJ2-5; D: NA; V: TRBV7-2
DNA: TGTGCCAGCTCCCCCCGGCGGGAGGCCACCTACGAGCAGTACTTC; CDR3: CASSPRREATYEQYF; size: few; J: TRBJ2-7; D: TRBD2; V: TRBV18